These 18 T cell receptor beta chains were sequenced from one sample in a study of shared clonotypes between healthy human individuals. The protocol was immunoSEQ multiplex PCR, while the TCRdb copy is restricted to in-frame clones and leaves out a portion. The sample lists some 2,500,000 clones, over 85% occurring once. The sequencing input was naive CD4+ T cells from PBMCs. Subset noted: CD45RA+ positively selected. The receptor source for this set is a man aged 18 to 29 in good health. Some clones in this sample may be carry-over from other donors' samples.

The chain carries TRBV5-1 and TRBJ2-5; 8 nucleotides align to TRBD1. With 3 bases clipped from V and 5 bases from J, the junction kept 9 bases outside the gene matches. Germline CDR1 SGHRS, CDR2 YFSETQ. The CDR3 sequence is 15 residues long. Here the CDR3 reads CASSYGQGGLETQYF. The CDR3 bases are TGCGCCAGCAGCTACGGACAGGGAGGTCTGGAGACCCAGTACTTC.

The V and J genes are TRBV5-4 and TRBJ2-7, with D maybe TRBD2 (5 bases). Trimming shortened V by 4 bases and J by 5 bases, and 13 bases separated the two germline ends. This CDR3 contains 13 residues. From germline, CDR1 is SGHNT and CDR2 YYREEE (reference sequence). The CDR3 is CASSALADDEQYF. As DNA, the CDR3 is TGTGCCAGCAGCGCGCTAGCTGATGACGAGCAGTACTTC.

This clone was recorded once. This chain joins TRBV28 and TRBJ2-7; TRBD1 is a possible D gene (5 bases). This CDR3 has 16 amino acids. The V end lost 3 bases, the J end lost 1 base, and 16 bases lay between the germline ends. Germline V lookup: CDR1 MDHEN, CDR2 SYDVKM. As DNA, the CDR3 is TGTGCCAGCAGTTTGACGCCGGCAGGGTGGTCCTACGAGCAGTACTTC. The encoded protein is CASSLTPAGWSYEQYF.

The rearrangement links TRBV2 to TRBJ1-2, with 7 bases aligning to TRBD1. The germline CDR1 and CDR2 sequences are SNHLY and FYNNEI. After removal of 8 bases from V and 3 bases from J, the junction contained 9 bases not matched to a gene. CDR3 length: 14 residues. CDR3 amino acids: CASLGLQGYYGYTF. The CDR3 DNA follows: TGTGCCAGCTTGGGGCTACAGGGGTACTATGGCTACACCTTC.

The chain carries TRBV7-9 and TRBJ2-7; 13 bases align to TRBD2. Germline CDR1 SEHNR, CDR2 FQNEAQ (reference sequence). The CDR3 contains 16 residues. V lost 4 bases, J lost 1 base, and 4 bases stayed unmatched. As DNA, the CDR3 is TGTGCCAGCAGCTCCGGGACTAGCGGGAAATCCTACGAGCAGTACTTC. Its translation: CASSSGTSGKSYEQYF.

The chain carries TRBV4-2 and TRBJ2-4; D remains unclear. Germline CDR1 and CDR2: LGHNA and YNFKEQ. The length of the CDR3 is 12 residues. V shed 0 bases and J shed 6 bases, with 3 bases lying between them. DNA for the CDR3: TGTGCCAGCAGCCAAGATGTAAACATTCAGTACTTC. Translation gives CASSQDVNIQYF.

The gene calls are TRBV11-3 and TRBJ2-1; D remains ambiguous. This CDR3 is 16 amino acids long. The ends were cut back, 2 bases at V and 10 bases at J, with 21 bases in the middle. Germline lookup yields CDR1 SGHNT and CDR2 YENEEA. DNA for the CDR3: TGTGCCAGCAGCTTAACCGGCAAGACGGCGCCTAGGGAGCAGTTCTTC. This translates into CASSLTGKTAPREQFF.

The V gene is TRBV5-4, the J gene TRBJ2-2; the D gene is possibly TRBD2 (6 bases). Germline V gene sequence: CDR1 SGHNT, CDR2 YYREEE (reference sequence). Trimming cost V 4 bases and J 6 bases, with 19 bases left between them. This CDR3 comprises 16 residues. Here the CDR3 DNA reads TGTGCCAGCAGCCCGAAGGCCGGGAGTGCCCCCGGGGAGCTGTTTTTT. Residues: CASSPKAGSAPGELFF.

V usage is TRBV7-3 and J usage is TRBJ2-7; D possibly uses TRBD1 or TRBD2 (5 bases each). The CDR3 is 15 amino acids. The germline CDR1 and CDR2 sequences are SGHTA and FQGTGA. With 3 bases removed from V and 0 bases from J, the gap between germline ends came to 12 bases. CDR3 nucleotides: TGTGCCAGCAGCTTGGGGCCGGGAAGCTCCTACGAGCAGTACTTC. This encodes CASSLGPGSSYEQYF.

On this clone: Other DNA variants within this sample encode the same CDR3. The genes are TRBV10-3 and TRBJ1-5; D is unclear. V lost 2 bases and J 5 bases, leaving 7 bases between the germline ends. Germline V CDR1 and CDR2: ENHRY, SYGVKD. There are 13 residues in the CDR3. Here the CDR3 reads CAISETGDQPQHF. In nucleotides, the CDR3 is TGTGCCATCAGTGAGACCGGGGATCAGCCCCAGCATTTT.

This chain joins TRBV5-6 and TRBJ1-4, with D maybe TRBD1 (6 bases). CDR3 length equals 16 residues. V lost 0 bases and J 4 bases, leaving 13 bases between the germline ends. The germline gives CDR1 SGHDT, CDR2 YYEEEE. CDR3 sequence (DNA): TGTGCCAGCAGCTTGGGCCCCAGGGGCGATAATGAAAAACTGTTTTTT. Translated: CASSLGPRGDNEKLFF. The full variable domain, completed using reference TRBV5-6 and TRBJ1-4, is DAGVTQSPTHLIKTRGQQVTLRCSPKSGHDTVSWYQQALGQGPQFIFQYYEEEERQRGNFPDRFSGHQFPNYSSELNVNALLLGDSALYLCASSLGPRGDNEKLFFGSGTQLSVL.

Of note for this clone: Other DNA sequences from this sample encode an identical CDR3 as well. The CDR3 region has the DNA TGTGCCAGCAGCTCTAGACTAGCGGGAGGGGATACGCAGTATTTT. Protein: CASSSRLAGGDTQYF. V is TRBV5-4 and J is TRBJ2-3, with 14 nucleotides matching TRBD2. Germline lookup yields CDR1 SGHNT and CDR2 YYREEE (reference sequence). The CDR3 extends over 15 amino acids. The V and J ends lost 3 bases and 6 bases, in that order; junction bases with no gene match: 3.

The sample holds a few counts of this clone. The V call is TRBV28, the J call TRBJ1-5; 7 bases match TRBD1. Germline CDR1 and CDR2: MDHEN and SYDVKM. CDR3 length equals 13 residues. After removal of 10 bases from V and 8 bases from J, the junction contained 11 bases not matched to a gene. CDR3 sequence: CATQGGAGKPQHF. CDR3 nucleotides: TGTGCCACCCAGGGGGGGGCGGGAAAGCCCCAGCATTTT. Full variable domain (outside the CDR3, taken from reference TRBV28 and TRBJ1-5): DVKVTQSSRYLVKRTGEKVFLECVQDMDHENMFWYRQDPGLGLRLIYFSYDVKMKEKGDIPEGYSVSREKKERFSLILESASTNQTSMYLCATQGGAGKPQHFGDGTRLSIL.

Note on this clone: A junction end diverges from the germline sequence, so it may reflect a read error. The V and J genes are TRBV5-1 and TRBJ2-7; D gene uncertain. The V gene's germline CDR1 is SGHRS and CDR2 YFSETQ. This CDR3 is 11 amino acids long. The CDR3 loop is CTSSLSYEQYF. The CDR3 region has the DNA TGCACCAGCAGCTTGTCCTACGAGCAGTACTTC.

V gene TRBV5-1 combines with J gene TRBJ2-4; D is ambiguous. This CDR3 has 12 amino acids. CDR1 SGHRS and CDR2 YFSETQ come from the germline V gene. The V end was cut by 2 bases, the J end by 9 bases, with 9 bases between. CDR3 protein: CASSFQTGIQYF. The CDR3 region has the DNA TGCGCCAGCAGCTTTCAGACTGGCATTCAGTACTTC. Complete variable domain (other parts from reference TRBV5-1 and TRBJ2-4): KAGVTQTPRYLIKTRGQQVTLSCSPISGHRSVSWYQQTPGQGLQFLFEYFSETQRNKGNFPGRFSGRQFSNSRSEMNVSTLELGDSALYLCASSFQTGIQYFGAGTRLSVL.

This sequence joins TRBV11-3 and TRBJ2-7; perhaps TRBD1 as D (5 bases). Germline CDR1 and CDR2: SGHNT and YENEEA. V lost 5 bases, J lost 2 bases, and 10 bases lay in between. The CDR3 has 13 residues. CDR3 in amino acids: CASSPGQAYEQYF. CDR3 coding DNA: TGTGCCAGCAGCCCCGGACAAGCCTACGAGCAGTACTTC. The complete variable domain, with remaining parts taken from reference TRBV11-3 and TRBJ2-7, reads EAGVVQSPRYKIIEKKQPVAFWCNPISGHNTLYWYLQNLGQGPELLIRYENEEAVDDSQLPKDRFSAERLKGVDSTLKIQPAELGDSAVYLCASSPGQAYEQYFGPGTRLTVT.

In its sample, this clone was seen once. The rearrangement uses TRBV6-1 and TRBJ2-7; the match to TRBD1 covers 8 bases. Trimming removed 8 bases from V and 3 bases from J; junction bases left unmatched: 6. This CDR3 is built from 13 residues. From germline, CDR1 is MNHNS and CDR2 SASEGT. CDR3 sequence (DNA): TGTGCCAGCGGGACAGGACCCCGCTACGAGCAGTACTTC. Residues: CASGTGPRYEQYF.

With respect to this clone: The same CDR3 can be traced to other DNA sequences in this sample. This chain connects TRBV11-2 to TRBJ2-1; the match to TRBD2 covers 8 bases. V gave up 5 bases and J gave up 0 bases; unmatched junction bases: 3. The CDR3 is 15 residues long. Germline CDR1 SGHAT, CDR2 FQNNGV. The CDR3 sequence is CASSPSGSSYNEQFF. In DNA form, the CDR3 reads TGTGCCAGCAGCCCAAGCGGGAGCTCCTACAATGAGCAGTTCTTC.